This T cell receptor (beta chain) was documented in a study of CD8+ T cells in alopecia areata (dated by TCRdb to between 2018 and 2020). Notes on the research overall: The treated patients, all with moderate-to-severe alopecia areata, were enrolled in an open-label pilot trial of oral tofacitinib given at 5 to 10 mg twice daily. Biopsies were taken from tofacitinib-treated patients at baseline and again at 4 and 24 weeks into treatment, and several of those patients also had a later scalp biopsy. The SALT score, which quantifies the percentage of affected scalp surface area, was used to measure disease severity in treated patients. High-throughput TCRbeta sequencing was used to examine T cell clonal expansion in alopecia areata in both the C3H/HeJ mouse model and human patients. Patients stayed on tofacitinib for 6 to 18 months and then had 6 months of follow-up off drug so that delayed response and recurrence could be assessed. Scalp clonality was compared among normal scalp (n=4), patchy alopecia areata scalp (n=8), and alopecia totalis/universalis scalp (n=8). The RNA source kit depended on sample type: the PAXgene miRNA kit for fixed scalp, the miRNeasy kit for PBMCs, and the RNeasy kit for mouse skin. TCRbeta CDR3 regions were amplified by immunoSEQ multiplex PCR using 35 Vbeta forward and 13 Jbeta reverse primers. Human TCRbeta sequencing covered scalp tissue and sorted CD4+ and CD8+ peripheral blood T cells from patchy and totalis/universalis alopecia areata patients and healthy controls. General study outcomes and caveats: Because the treated cohort was small and had just a single nonresponder, larger studies are needed to establish links between baseline CD8+ expansion and response. Higher clonality and more expanded CD8+ clones were observed in lesional scalp than in normal scalp, particularly in alopecia totalis/universalis, a finding suggestive of antigenic drive. Scalp clonality and the number of expanded CD8+ clones among the top 100 scalp clones were significantly decreased by tofacitinib. During tofacitinib treatment, many expanded lesional clones remained in scalp and blood, and this persistence may partly explain relapse after treatment is stopped. Scalp TCR repertoire analysis is complicated because resident alphabeta T cells in normal human skin are also sequenced, whereas mouse skin is dominated by gammadelta T cells. Shared TCR sequences between patients were less evident than in mice, which may be partly attributable to HLA diversity in the patient population.

Turning to this clone: Which antigen it targets is not known. The sample holds no much larger clone one base away, and base qualities are not on file.

The library was built by means of the immunoSEQ multiplex PCR assay. RNA was extracted from all samples and reverse transcribed into cDNA as template for TCR sequencing. First-strand cDNA was synthesized using SuperScript III with a 2:1 mix of oligo-dT and random hexamers. A synthetic immune receptor repertoire was used to measure amplification bias, and any remaining bias was corrected computationally. In the source study's methods: Raw reads were preprocessed to remove errors, and CDR3 was defined according to IMGT conventions as the region from the conserved cysteine to phenylalanine. Clonality was computed by normalizing Shannon entropy by log2 of the number of productive unique TCRs and subtracting the result from 1. Whether each scalp clone was CD4 or CD8 was inferred by checking scalp TCRbeta sequences against the CD4 and CD8 repertoires from sorted blood. In its TCRdb copy, this immuneACCESS table keeps in-frame sequences only and misses some clones. Where compared with another copy, unresolved V genes explain less than half of these, and the others have no known cause. That table gives V, J and clone size, and the DNA gave D and trimming. The sample table contains about 190,000 clones; only one count was recorded for around three fifths of them. In total, the top ten clones hold approximately 1.3% of the sample.

What this sample's treatment or condition label stands for: oral pan-JAK inhibitor, 5-10 mg twice daily. From alopecia areata patients, peripheral blood was collected along with lesional scalp punch biopsies. PBMCs were isolated by density centrifugation and stained for CD3, CD4 and CD8, and CD4+ and CD8+ T cells were sorted on a FACSAria. The CDR3 goes from the cysteine to the phenylalanine over 14 residues. CDR3 DNA is the only sequence kept; it has 42 bases, read in frame from the first base. The germline V gene (reference sequence) gives CDR1 as GTSNPN and CDR2 as SVGIG. A distance of 11 bases separates the germline ends of V and J, which lose 0 bases and 2 bases respectively.

The rearranged segments are TRBV30 and TRBJ2-7, with a weak D call of TRBD2 (5 bases match). The sample consisted of CD4+ T cells sorted from blood, taken around week 49, from a patient treated with tofacitinib. This TCR was recovered from a human donor with alopecia areata. The encoded CDR3 is CAWSVWTGTYEQYF. The DNA is TGTGCCTGGAGTGTTTGGACGGGGACCTACGAGCAGTACTTC.